One and the same sample provided the 12 T cell receptor beta chains below, sequenced in a study of blood T cell repertoires in COVID-19 (dated by TCRdb to 2018 to 2021). Receptors were amplified or captured by the immunoSEQ multiplex PCR assay. TCRdb mirrors the immuneACCESS table, restricted to in-frame sequences. Some clones are absent from its copies; in checked studies, under half trace to an unresolved V gene, and the reason for the others is unknown. This sample holds 220,000 or so clones; roughly 84% were observed only once. The ten top clones hold 3% to 3.5% of the sample. Input material: peripheral blood. These receptors all come from a woman aged 30 to 39 who had recovered from COVID-19.

This clone was observed a few times. The V call is TRBV4-1, the J call TRBJ1-5, with TRBD1 identical over 8 bases. The CDR3 runs 14 residues. CDR1 is MGHRA and CDR2 is YSYEKL in the germline V gene. The V segment lost 0 bases and the J segment 9 bases; nucleotides outside the gene matches: 4. The CDR3 DNA reads TGCGCCAGCAGCCAAGATACAGGGGGGAGGCCCCAGCATTTT. Amino acids: CASSQDTGGRPQHF.

The V gene is TRBV2, the J gene TRBJ1-3; the D gene is possibly TRBD1 (6 bases). Per the germline V gene, CDR1 is SNHLY and CDR2 is FYNNEI. V was clipped by 5 bases and J by 1 base, with 12 bases between them. CDR3 length: 15 residues. The CDR3 DNA sequence: TGTGCCAGCAGTCCCACAGGGAGTTCTGGAAACACCATATATTTT. It yields the protein CASSPTGSSGNTIYF.

CDR3 sequence: CASSPLSGQGVFLSLSPLHF. In DNA form, the CDR3 reads TGTGCCAGCAGCCCTCTGTCGGGACAGGGCGTGTTTTTAAGCCTCTCACCCCTCCACTTT. The J gene is TRBJ1-6, the V gene TRBV28; TRBD1 agrees at 9 bases. CDR3 length: 20 amino acids. CDR1 and CDR2 from the germline V gene are MDHEN and SYDVKM. V lost 6 bases to trimming and J lost 10 bases; unmatched junction nucleotides: 25.

The gene calls are TRBV28 and TRBJ2-1; 9 bases match TRBD1. This CDR3 is built from 16 residues. V was clipped by 1 base and J by 6 bases; unmatched bases: 7. Looked up from germline, CDR1 is MDHEN and CDR2 is SYDVKM. Written as DNA, the CDR3 is TGTGCCAGCAGTTTATTGGGACAGGGAAGTTTCAATGAGCAGTTCTTC. Translated: CASSLLGQGSFNEQFF.

The genes are TRBV7-6 and TRBJ2-3; D might be TRBD1 (6 bases). CDR3 length: 14 amino acids. V was clipped by 3 bases and J by 8 bases, with 15 bases between them. Germline CDR1 and CDR2: SGHVS and FNYEAQ. This CDR3 is CASSFSGEQGTQYF. The CDR3 DNA sequence: TGTGCCAGCAGCTTTTCAGGGGAGCAAGGTACGCAGTATTTT. Looking up the rest from reference TRBV7-6 and TRBJ2-3 gives the full variable domain: GAGVSQSPRYKVTKRGQDVALRCDPISGHVSLYWYRQALGQGPEFLTYFNYEAQQDKSGLPNDRFSAERPEGSISTLTIQRTEQRDSAMYRCASSFSGEQGTQYFGPGTRLTVL.

The chain employs TRBV5-1 and TRBJ2-1; D is perhaps TRBD2 (5 bases). Germline V CDR1 and CDR2: SGHRS, YFSETQ. V was clipped by 4 bases and J by 6 bases, with 5 bases between them. CDR3 length: 11 residues. The CDR3 DNA reads TGCGCCAGCAGCCGGGGCAATGAGCAGTTCTTC. Translation: CASSRGNEQFF.

The chain links TRBV5-1 to TRBJ1-1, with D unresolved. In germline, CDR1 is SGHRS, CDR2 YFSETQ. The V gene lost 5 bases and the J gene lost 0 bases, with 8 bases spanning the gap. The CDR3 has 13 residues. The CDR3: CASRLLMNTEAFF. The CDR3 DNA follows: TGCGCCAGCAGATTACTAATGAACACTGAAGCTTTCTTT.

The V gene is TRBV24-1, the J gene TRBJ2-3; 11 nucleotides line up with TRBD1. Germline CDR1 is KGHDR and CDR2 is SFDVKD. Trimming cost V 4 bases and J 9 bases; bases outside gene matches: 5. This CDR3 contains 14 residues. The CDR3 here is CATSDSDRGRTQYF. DNA of the CDR3: TGTGCCACCAGTGACTCGGACAGGGGGCGAACGCAGTATTTT.

V usage is TRBV21-1 and J usage is TRBJ2-3; the tabulated D call, TRBD2, remains unverified against the DNA. TRBV21-1 is a pseudogene segment. CDR3 size: 20 residues. In DNA, the CDR3 is TGTGCCAGCAGCACCGAAAAGAAGACTAGCGGGAGGGAAGGCACAGATACGCAGTATTTT. It encodes CASSTEKKTSGREGTDTQYF.

The chain combines TRBV18 with TRBJ2-2; 16 bases match TRBD2. V shed 5 bases, J shed 11 bases, and the junction held 8 bases outside the gene matches. CDR3 length equals 16 residues. Germline V gives CDR1 KGHSH, CDR2 LQKENI. The CDR3 spells CASSAGTSGRASELFF. CDR3 in DNA: TGTGCCAGCTCAGCCGGGACTAGCGGGAGGGCCAGCGAGCTGTTTTTT. The full variable domain, rest sourced from reference TRBV18 and TRBJ2-2, is NAGVMQNPRHLVRRRGQEARLRCSPMKGHSHVYWYRQLPEEGLKFMVYLQKENIIDESGMPKERFSAEFPKEGPSILRIQQVVRGDSAAYFCASSAGTSGRASELFFGEGSRLTVL.

The chain combines TRBV9 with TRBJ2-7, with D unclear. This CDR3 has 14 residues. Germline V CDR1 and CDR2: SGDLS, YYNGEE. V was cut by 0 bases and J by 5 bases, with 12 bases left in between. In DNA form, the CDR3 reads TGTGCCAGCAGCGTAGACCCCTCTCCTAACGAGCAGTACTTC. Protein: CASSVDPSPNEQYF.

The V and J genes are TRBV19 and TRBJ2-2; TRBD1 agrees at 7 bases. V trimming: 8 bases; J trimming: 6 bases; junction bases outside the gene matches: 18. The CDR3 is 17 amino acids. In germline, CDR1 is LNHDA, CDR2 SQIVND (reference sequence). The CDR3 DNA follows: TGTGCCAGTCGGCACGGAACAGGGGCGGTGTGGGCCGGGGAGCTGTTTTTT. Translating it yields CASRHGTGAVWAGELFF.